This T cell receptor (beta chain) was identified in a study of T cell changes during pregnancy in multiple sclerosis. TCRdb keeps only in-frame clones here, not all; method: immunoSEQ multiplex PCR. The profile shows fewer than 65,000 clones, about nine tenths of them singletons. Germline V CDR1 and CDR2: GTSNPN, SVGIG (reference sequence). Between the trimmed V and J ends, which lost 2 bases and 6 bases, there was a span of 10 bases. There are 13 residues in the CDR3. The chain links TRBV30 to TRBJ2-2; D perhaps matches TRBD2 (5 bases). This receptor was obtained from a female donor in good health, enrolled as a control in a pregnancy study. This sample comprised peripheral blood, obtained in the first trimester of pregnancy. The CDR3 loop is CAWSQLGAGELFF. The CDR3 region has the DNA TGTGCCTGGAGTCAGCTCGGGGCCGGGGAGCTGTTTTTT.